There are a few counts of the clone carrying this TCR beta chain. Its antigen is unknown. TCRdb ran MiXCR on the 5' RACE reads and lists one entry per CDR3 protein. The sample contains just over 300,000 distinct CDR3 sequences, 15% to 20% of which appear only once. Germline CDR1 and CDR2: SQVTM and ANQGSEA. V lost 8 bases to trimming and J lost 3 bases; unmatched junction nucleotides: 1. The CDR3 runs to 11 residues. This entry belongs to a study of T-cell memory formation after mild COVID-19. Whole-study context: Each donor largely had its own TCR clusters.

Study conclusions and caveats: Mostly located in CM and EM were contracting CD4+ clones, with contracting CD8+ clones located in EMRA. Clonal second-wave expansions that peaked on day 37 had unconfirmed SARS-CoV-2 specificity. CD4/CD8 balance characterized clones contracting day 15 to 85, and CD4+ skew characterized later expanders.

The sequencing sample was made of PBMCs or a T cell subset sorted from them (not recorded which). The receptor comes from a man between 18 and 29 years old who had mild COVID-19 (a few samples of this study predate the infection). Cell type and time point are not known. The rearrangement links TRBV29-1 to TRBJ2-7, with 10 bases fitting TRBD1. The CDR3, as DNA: TGCAGCCGGGACAGGGGCTACGAGCAGTACGTC. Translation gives CSRDRGYEQYV.